Below, 21 T cell receptor beta chains from the same sample are listed, as sequenced in a study of cytomegalovirus exposure and HLA in healthy donors. Use of 60 Vbeta and 13 Jbeta primers characterized the PCR. The protocol was immunoSEQ multiplex PCR, while the TCRdb copy is restricted to in-frame clones and leaves out a portion. The sample has about 76,000 clones, 81% seen once. The sample taken for sequencing was PBMCs. The receptors come from a woman in her thirties in good health and CMV-seronegative.

The chain carries TRBV29-1 and TRBJ2-1; 11 bases line up with TRBD2. Germline CDR1 SQVTM, CDR2 ANQGSEA. With V trimmed by 8 bases and J by 11 bases, 5 bases remained unmatched. The CDR3 extends over 11 amino acids. In DNA, the CDR3 is TGCAGCTATTCTAGCGGGGGGAAGCAGTTCTTC. Translation: CSYSSGGKQFF.

The chain links TRBV6-5 to TRBJ2-1; D uncertain. The germline V gene encodes CDR1 MNHEY and CDR2 SVGAGI. The CDR3 length is 16 residues. V was shortened by 0 bases and J by 2 bases, with 11 bases between the two germline ends. CDR3 sequence reads: CASSYSRDTTYNEQFF. As DNA, the CDR3 is TGTGCCAGCAGTTACTCAAGAGACACGACCTACAATGAGCAGTTCTTC.

The chain recombines TRBV5-1 with TRBJ2-3, with TRBD1 as a possible D gene (6 bases). Germline V gene lookup returns CDR1 SGHRS and CDR2 YFSETQ. With 2 bases removed from V and 6 bases from J, the gap between germline ends came to 19 bases. The CDR3 has 16 amino acids. The CDR3: CASSLEGTDRSDTQYF. The CDR3 bases are TGCGCCAGCAGCTTAGAGGGGACCGACAGGTCTGATACGCAGTATTTT.

This chain joins TRBV15 and TRBJ1-4, with 7 bases identical to TRBD1. The CDR3 totals 16 residues. J lost 7 bases, V lost 3 bases, and 11 bases had no gene match. Germline V gene data show CDR1 as LNHNV and CDR2 as YYDKDF (reference sequence). CDR3 nucleotides: TGTGCCACCAGCAGGCCGAAGACAGGGTTGGGTGAAAAACTGTTTTTT. Protein product: CATSRPKTGLGEKLFF.

This clone showed up just a few times. Here the CDR3 reads CASSLRELAAYEQYF. In DNA, the CDR3 is TGTGCCAGCAGCTTAAGGGAACTAGCGGCCTACGAGCAGTACTTC. The chain carries TRBV7-9 and TRBJ2-7; TRBD2 matches 8 bases. V shed 2 bases, J shed 2 bases, and the junction held 5 bases outside the gene matches. This CDR3 contains 15 residues. Germline assignment: CDR1 SEHNR and CDR2 FQNEAQ (reference sequence). The complete variable domain, with remaining parts taken from reference TRBV7-9 and TRBJ2-7, reads DTGVSQNPRHKITKRGQNVTFRCDPISEHNRLYWYRQTLGQGPEFLTYFQNEAQLEKSRLLSDRFSAERPKGSFSTLEIQRTEQGDSAMYLCASSLRELAAYEQYFGPGTRLTVT.

This chain joins TRBV5-3 and TRBJ2-1; 7 positions match TRBD2. TRBV5-3 is designated an ORF whose function remains uncertain. Losses at the gene ends were 0 bases for V and 0 bases for J; bases not matched to a gene: 18. CDR3 length: 21 residues. CDR3 nucleotides: TGTGCCAGAAGCTTGGCCCGCTCTTTTGGCGGGAGAATGAGCTCCTACAATGAGCAGTTCTTC. This sequence encodes CARSLARSFGGRMSSYNEQFF.

The chain is built from TRBV5-1 and TRBJ1-2, with TRBD1 identical over 7 bases. V trimming: 4 bases; J trimming: 6 bases; junction bases outside the gene matches: 9. The CDR3 is 14 amino acids. Germline V gives CDR1 SGHRS, CDR2 YFSETQ. CDR3 coding DNA: TGCGCCAGCAGCCAGGGGCTGACAGGGCATGGCTACACCTTC. It specifies CASSQGLTGHGYTF.

This clone occurred a few times. The rearrangement links TRBV2 to TRBJ2-1; 13 bases fit TRBD2. CDR1 and CDR2 from the germline V gene are SNHLY and FYNNEI. This CDR3 contains 15 residues. V dropped 6 bases and J dropped 9; count of bases not matched to a gene: 8. DNA for the CDR3: TGTGCCAGCAGAACCGGGACTAGCGGGATTAGTGAGCAGTTCTTC. This gives the protein CASRTGTSGISEQFF.

V is TRBV28 and J is TRBJ1-5; 7 nucleotides align to TRBD1. The CDR3 consists of 14 residues. Trimming cost V 6 bases and J 9 bases; bases outside gene matches: 11. The V gene's germline CDR1 is MDHEN and CDR2 SYDVKM. The CDR3 bases are TGTGCCAGCAGGGGGGGCAGGGGGTTTGGGCCCCAGCATTTT. Protein sequence: CASRGGRGFGPQHF.

This clone has a handful of counts. This chain links TRBV27 with TRBJ1-3, with D hard to call. V was trimmed by 6 bases and J by 4 bases, leaving 7 bases between them. CDR3 length equals 12 residues. Germline lookup yields CDR1 MNHEY and CDR2 SMNVEV (reference sequence). The CDR3 DNA reads as TGTGCCAGCAGGAGCCTCGGAAACACCATATATTTT. Protein: CASRSLGNTIYF.

This sequence joins TRBV30 and TRBJ1-1; D gene uncertain. Per the germline V gene, CDR1 is GTSNPN and CDR2 is SVGIG (reference sequence). V was pared by 5 bases and J by 10 bases, with 8 bases between. The CDR3 runs to 9 residues. CDR3 in amino acids: CAWGRGAFF. As DNA, the CDR3 is TGTGCCTGGGGTCGGGGAGCTTTCTTT.

This clone came up a few times. This chain links TRBV11-3 with TRBJ2-1; 11 nucleotides agree with TRBD2. Germline loops: CDR1 SGHNT, CDR2 YENEEA. This CDR3 spans 15 amino acids. J was trimmed by 5 bases and V by 5 bases; bases with no gene match: 5. CDR3 DNA: TGTGCCAGCAGCCCCGGGACTAGCGGAAACAATGAGCAGTTCTTC. It codes for CASSPGTSGNNEQFF.

This clone was counted between two and nine times. The V and J genes are TRBV5-4 and TRBJ2-1; D remains ambiguous. This CDR3 is 13 amino acids long. Germline V lookup: CDR1 SGHNT, CDR2 YYREEE (reference sequence). The V end lost 0 bases, the J end lost 4 bases, and 5 bases lay between the germline ends. The CDR3 DNA sequence: TGTGCCAGCAGCTTGGCCTTATACAATGAGCAGTTCTTC. Protein product: CASSLALYNEQFF.

In DNA form, the CDR3 reads TGCGCCAGCAGCTTCCAGACAGGAGTGAACACTGAAGCTTTCTTT. Amino acid sequence: CASSFQTGVNTEAFF. This sequence joins TRBV5-1 and TRBJ1-1; D possibly corresponds to TRBD1 (6 bases). This CDR3 is built from 15 residues. Trimming stripped 2 bases from V and 0 bases from J, with 11 bases between. Germline lookup yields CDR1 SGHRS and CDR2 YFSETQ.

The chain combines TRBV10-3 with TRBJ1-3; D uncertain. Per the germline V gene, CDR1 is ENHRY and CDR2 is SYGVKD. The CDR3 consists of 15 residues. V gave up 0 bases and J gave up 4 bases, with 10 bases separating them. CDR3 sequence reads: CAISESAGGGNTIYF. CDR3 nucleotide sequence: TGTGCCATCAGTGAGTCGGCAGGAGGGGGAAACACCATATATTTT.

This sequence joins TRBV10-3 and TRBJ1-2, with 7 positions matching TRBD1. CDR1 is ENHRY, CDR2 SYGVKD, per germline. J lost 4 bases, V lost 3 bases, and 8 bases had no gene match. The CDR3 runs to 15 residues. CDR3 in DNA: TGTGCCATCAGTGAAGGGCAGGGGGGAGTCTATGGCTACACCTTC. Translation: CAISEGQGGVYGYTF.

This chain connects TRBV5-1 to TRBJ2-1; 8 nucleotides agree with TRBD1. Trimming took 4 bases from V and 2 from J; bases not matched to a gene: 11. The CDR3 contains 17 residues. Germline V CDR1 and CDR2: SGHRS, YFSETQ. The CDR3 bases are TGCGCCAGCAGCAAAAACACGGACAGGGCGGCCTACAATGAGCAGTTCTTC. It yields the protein CASSKNTDRAAYNEQFF. Looking up the rest from reference TRBV5-1 and TRBJ2-1 gives the full variable domain: KAGVTQTPRYLIKTRGQQVTLSCSPISGHRSVSWYQQTPGQGLQFLFEYFSETQRNKGNFPGRFSGRQFSNSRSEMNVSTLELGDSALYLCASSKNTDRAAYNEQFFGPGTRLTVL.

V gene TRBV5-8 combines with J gene TRBJ2-5, with D maybe TRBD1 (6 bases). The V and J ends lost 2 bases and 1 base respectively, with 12 bases between them. Germline values: CDR1 SGHTS, CDR2 YDEGEE. There are 15 residues in the CDR3. The CDR3 DNA is TGTGCCAGCAGCTTCGGCAGGGGTTCCCAAGAGACCCAGTACTTC. This sequence encodes CASSFGRGSQETQYF.

J is TRBJ2-6 and V is TRBV19; TRBD2 might be the D (6 bases). The CDR3 runs to 18 residues. The germline V gene has CDR1 LNHDA and CDR2 SQIVND (reference sequence). V lost 0 bases and J lost 5, with 17 bases in between. The CDR3 loop reads CASSIDEGIGLRANVLTF. DNA of the CDR3: TGTGCCAGTAGTATAGATGAGGGGATCGGACTAAGGGCCAACGTCCTGACTTTC.

The V and J genes are TRBV7-3 and TRBJ2-2; 8 nucleotides line up with TRBD2. Germline assignment: CDR1 SGHTA and CDR2 FQGTGA. V was pared by 2 bases and J by 1 base, with 0 bases of the junction left unmatched. The CDR3 spans 15 residues. The CDR3 region has the DNA TGTGCCAGCAGCTTAGCGGGAGGGAACACCGGGGAGCTGTTTTTT. As protein: CASSLAGGNTGELFF.

The V gene is TRBV13, the J gene TRBJ1-1, with 8 bases fitting TRBD1. The V gene end was trimmed by 9 bases and the J gene end by 1 base; junction bases not matched to a gene: 10. Germline lookup yields CDR1 PRHDT and CDR2 FYEKMQ (reference sequence). This CDR3 spans 15 amino acids. CDR3 in DNA: TGTGCCAGTCACAGGGGGTGGGAAACGAACACTGAAGCTTTCTTT. This encodes CASHRGWETNTEAFF.